Given below is one TCR beta chain in context. What it binds is not known. A read error may account for a junction end that differs from germline. The entry originates in a study of tumor and adjacent non-tumor tissue in lung cancer. Study results and caveats: In normal lung, the top 100 clones were significantly more dominant than in tumor. Compared with tumor, normal lung showed significantly lower TCR diversity.

RNA was extracted from bulk tissue without any cell sorting. Distant lung tissue was collected more than 3 cm away from the tumor edge. Donors were chemotherapy-naive, newly diagnosed lung cancer surgical patients in China, August–late 2014. A modified ARM-PCR protocol with three rounds of nested PCR amplified TCRbeta. TCRdb fed the multiplex PCR reads into MiXCR, producing one record per CDR3 protein. The table includes tens of thousands of distinct CDR3 sequences, 76% detected once. The sample taken for sequencing was distant non-tumor lung tissue. This clonotype was obtained from a man aged 65-85 years with non-small cell lung cancer.

The CDR3 DNA reads TGCGCCACCAGCCTGGGACAGGTCTCCGACGAGCAGTACTTC. Its protein product is CATSLGQVSDEQYF. The V and J genes are TRBV11-2 and TRBJ2-7, with 8 nucleotides matching TRBD1. Germline-derived CDR1 and CDR2 are SGHAT and FQNNGV. The CDR3 totals 14 residues.